This record covers a single TCR beta chain. Its antigen remains unknown. The junction departs from the called germline gene at one end, perhaps through a read error. Researchers took blood at baseline, on cycle 4 day 1, and on cycle 7 day 1. This table comes from immunoSEQ multiplex PCR, and its TCRdb copy is limited to in-frame clones, with some not included. This sample yields approximately 70,000 clones, of which 65% to 90% are seen a single time; 1.4% to 1.5% belongs to the top ten. The data stem from a study of OX40 agonist ivuxolimab in advanced cancers. Study context: Males comprised 70% to 90% of the group, whose mean age was roughly 60 years (range 23 to 79). Findings of the study overall: The average count of expanded clones was higher among CD8+ T cells than among CD4+.

Germline-derived CDR1 and CDR2 are SGHTS and YDEGEE. This CDR3 contains 16 residues. This chain uses TRBV5-8 with TRBJ1-2; a possible D gene is TRBD1 (6 bases). The TCR comes from an adult with an advanced solid tumor such as melanoma, head and neck, liver or kidney cancer. Sequenced material: CD4+ or CD8+ T cells sorted from blood, taken in a trial of the OX40 agonist ivuxolimab. CDR3 in DNA: TGCGCCAGCCAGCCGTCTTCGGGGGCTTCTAACTATGGCTACACCTTC. Protein sequence: CASQPSSGASNYGYTF.